The 26 T cell receptor beta chains in this list originate from one sample, sequenced in a study of T cells in Graves' hyperthyroidism and ophthalmopathy. The TCR beta CDR3 regions underwent amplification using RNA transcripts as the source. The HTBI primer set was used in a first-round RT-PCR of the TCR CDR3. TCRdb fed the multiplex PCR reads into MiXCR, producing one record per CDR3 protein. This sample has 700,000 or so distinct CDR3 sequences, with approximately 16% found just once. The specimen was blood. The receptors derive from a man aged 18 to 29 with Graves' hyperthyroidism.

This clonotype was recorded at least ten times. The chain combines TRBV28 with TRBJ2-7, with 9 positions matching TRBD2. V shed 6 bases, J shed 4 bases, and the junction held 10 bases outside the gene matches. The CDR3 loop spans 15 amino acids. Germline V gene data show CDR1 as MDHEN and CDR2 as SYDVKM. The CDR3 coding sequence is TGTGCCAGCAGACCAATAGCGGGAGCCTTATACGAGCAGTACTTC. Translating gives CASRPIAGALYEQYF.

This clonotype was found a few times. The V gene is TRBV11-2, the J gene TRBJ2-2, with TRBD2 as a possible D gene (5 bases). The CDR3 has 17 residues. The germline V gene encodes CDR1 SGHAT and CDR2 FQNNGV. V was cut by 3 bases and J by 1 base, with 15 bases left in between. The CDR3: CASSFWGIRENTGELFF. CDR3 in DNA: TGTGCCAGCAGCTTTTGGGGTATACGGGAGAACACCGGGGAGCTGTTTTTT.

This clonotype appeared a few times. The gene calls are TRBV15 and TRBJ1-1; D gene uncertain. Trimming took 0 bases from V and 4 from J, leaving 12 bases between them. There are 15 residues in the CDR3. Germline V CDR1 and CDR2: LNHNV, YYDKDF (reference sequence). The CDR3 DNA reads as TGTGCCACCAGCAGAGACCCAACCGGGAGCACTGAAGCTTTCTTT. Translated: CATSRDPTGSTEAFF.

The chain employs TRBV3-1 and TRBJ2-2; the D is unclear. V lost 0 bases and J lost 0, with 17 bases in between. This CDR3 comprises 19 residues. The V gene's germline CDR1 is LGHDT and CDR2 YNNKEL (reference sequence). CDR3 protein: CASSQDWNSRTANTGELFF. The DNA of the CDR3 is TGTGCCAGCAGCCAAGATTGGAATAGCAGAACCGCGAACACCGGGGAGCTGTTTTTT. The whole variable domain, filled in from reference TRBV3-1 and TRBJ2-2, reads DTAVSQTPKYLVTQMGNDKSIKCEQNLGHDTMYWYKQDSKKFLKIMFSYNNKELIINETVPNRFSPKSPDKAHLNLHINSLELGDSAVYFCASSQDWNSRTANTGELFFGEGSRLTVL.

This clonotype was seen at least ten times. The CDR3: CASSRGPGGSYEQYF. Here the CDR3 DNA reads TGTGCCAGCAGCAGGGGCCCGGGCGGTTCCTACGAGCAGTACTTC. The V gene is TRBV5-5, the J gene TRBJ2-7; D is possibly TRBD1 (5 bases). CDR1 and CDR2 from the germline V gene are SGHKS and YYEKEE (reference sequence). The CDR3 length is 15 residues. With 4 bases removed from V and 1 base from J, the gap between germline ends came to 15 bases.

The chain employs TRBV7-3 and TRBJ2-7; D unresolved. V lost 5 bases and J lost 6, with 14 bases in between. From germline, CDR1 is SGHTA and CDR2 FQGTGA. The CDR3 runs to 13 residues. As DNA, the CDR3 is TGTGCCAGCAGCCGATCACCCCCCAGCGAGCAGTACTTC. It is translated as CASSRSPPSEQYF.

Remarks on this clonotype: A read error may account for a junction end that differs from germline. The rearrangement joins TRBV9 to TRBJ2-3; D not certain. Germline loops: CDR1 SGDLS, CDR2 YYNGEE. The CDR3 extends over 15 amino acids. CDR3 bases: TGTGCCAGCGGCGTAAGTGGGTCAGCCCGGGATACGCAGTATTTT. Translating gives CASGVSGSARDTQYF.

About this clonotype itself: The germline gene is not matched at one end of the junction; a read error may be the cause. The CDR3 DNA follows: TGTGCCAGCAGTGACTCAGGGGGCGTAGGTGACGAGCAGTACTTC. Translation: CASSDSGGVGDEQYF. The rearrangement uses TRBV6-2 or TRBV6-3 and TRBJ2-7, with 8 bases aligning to TRBD1. This CDR3 contains 15 residues. CDR1 and CDR2 (germline): MNHEY, SVGEGT.

In regard to this clonotype: Just one base apart from a much larger clone, this may be a read error. V gene TRBV2 combines with J gene TRBJ2-1; 9 bases map to TRBD2. The CDR3 is made up of 15 amino acids. Germline V gene data show CDR1 as SNHLY and CDR2 as FYNNEI. CDR3 nucleotide sequence: TGTGCCAGCAAGGGTAGCGGGAGCTCCTACAATCAGCAGTTCTTC. Its protein product is CASKGSGSSYNQQFF.

This sequence joins TRBV9 and TRBJ2-2, with D maybe TRBD2 (6 bases). V lost 6 bases and J 1 base, leaving 16 bases between the germline ends. The CDR3 is 16 amino acids. Germline V gene lookup returns CDR1 SGDLS and CDR2 YYNGEE. CDR3 residues: CASTWYDSGNTGELFF. The DNA of the CDR3 is TGTGCCAGCACCTGGTACGATAGCGGGAACACCGGGGAGCTGTTTTTT.

This clonotype was seen ten or more times. J is TRBJ1-2 and V is TRBV28; the match to TRBD1 covers 7 bases. This CDR3 has 14 residues. V shed 7 bases, J shed 2 bases, and the junction held 7 bases outside the gene matches. Germline loops: CDR1 MDHEN, CDR2 SYDVKM. The CDR3 loop is CASTSGQKNYGYTF. In DNA form, the CDR3 reads TGTGCCAGCACTTCGGGACAGAAAAACTATGGCTACACCTTC.

The genes are TRBV30 and TRBJ2-5; possible D gene TRBD2, 5 bases. This CDR3 has 18 residues. The V and J ends lost 1 base and 5 bases respectively, with 26 bases between them. From germline, CDR1 is GTSNPN and CDR2 SVGIG (reference sequence). Here the CDR3 reads CAWSGTGLANGQVETQYF. DNA for the CDR3: TGTGCCTGGAGTGGGACGGGGTTAGCCAACGGGCAGGTGGAGACCCAGTACTTC.

This clonotype was counted between two and nine times. The germline gene is not matched at one end of the junction; a read error may be the cause. V usage is TRBV6-1 and J usage is TRBJ2-3, with a weak D call TRBD1 (5 bases). The CDR3 is 15 residues long. Germline V CDR1 and CDR2: MNHNS, SASEGT. The CDR3 here is CAGSMGSGRTDTQYF. Here the CDR3 DNA reads TGTGCCGGCAGCATGGGATCAGGGCGCACAGATACGCAGTATTTT.

In its sample, this clonotype was seen many times. The CDR3 spells CASRKFMNTEAFF. The DNA of the CDR3 is TGTGCCAGCAGAAAGTTCATGAACACTGAAGCTTTCTTT. This chain joins TRBV28 and TRBJ1-1, with no clear D. V lost 6 bases to trimming and J lost 0 bases, with 8 bases between them. Germline V gene lookup returns CDR1 MDHEN and CDR2 SYDVKM. This CDR3 region has 13 residues.

This clonotype was counted between two and nine times. This chain uses TRBV20-1 with TRBJ2-7; 12 nucleotides line up with TRBD2. The germline V gene has CDR1 DFQATT and CDR2 SNEGSKA (reference sequence). The CDR3 is 15 amino acids. With 6 bases clipped from V and 6 bases from J, the junction kept 12 bases outside the gene matches. This CDR3 reads CSAEKRATSGGEQYF. The CDR3 nucleotides read TGCAGTGCGGAGAAGAGGGCGACTAGCGGGGGCGAGCAGTACTTC.

CDR3 sequence reads: CASSDLSGANVLTF. CDR3 in DNA: TGTGCCAGCAGCGACCTTTCTGGGGCCAACGTCCTGACTTTC. V and J are TRBV13 and TRBJ2-6; D not certain. Per germline, CDR1 PRHDT and CDR2 FYEKMQ (reference sequence). Trimming left V 5 bases short and J 1 base short, with 6 bases between. The CDR3 is made up of 14 amino acids.

This clonotype was seen ten or more times. The rearrangement uses TRBV11-1 and TRBJ2-1; 8 nucleotides match TRBD2. The V and J ends lost 5 bases and 6 bases, in that order; junction bases with no gene match: 3. Germline V gives CDR1 SGHAT, CDR2 FQDESV (reference sequence). The length of the CDR3 is 13 residues. The CDR3 DNA reads as TGTGCCAGCAGCGTCGGGACTAGCAATGAGCAGTTCTTC. This translates into CASSVGTSNEQFF.

CDR3 sequence reads: CASGRGRLTSTDTQYF. The CDR3 DNA follows: TGCGCCAGCGGGCGAGGCAGGCTCACTAGCACAGATACGCAGTATTTT. The chain couples TRBV5-1 to TRBJ2-3; D gene unclear. Trimming took off 7 bases at V and 0 bases at J, with 18 bases between the two ends. Germline V gene data show CDR1 as SGHRS and CDR2 as YFSETQ. This CDR3 has 16 amino acids.

This clonotype was counted between two and nine times. The genes are TRBV4-3 and TRBJ1-3; tentative D call: TRBD1 (5 bases). Germline-derived CDR1 and CDR2 are LGHNA and YSLEER. The germline V and J ends were trimmed by 3 bases and 4 bases, with 10 bases remaining between them. This CDR3 comprises 14 residues. CDR3 region: CASSHPGSGNTIYF. CDR3 bases: TGCGCCAGCAGCCACCCAGGGTCAGGAAACACCATATATTTT.

This clonotype turned up a few times. The chain couples TRBV30 to TRBJ2-6; tentative D call: TRBD2 (6 bases). The CDR3 loop spans 16 amino acids. Germline-derived CDR1 and CDR2 are GTSNPN and SVGIG (reference sequence). Deletions cut 4 bases from V and 0 bases from J, with 13 bases between. CDR3 in amino acids: CAWNRGKSSGANVLTF. In DNA, the CDR3 is TGTGCCTGGAACCGCGGGAAGAGCTCTGGGGCCAACGTCCTGACTTTC.

This chain uses TRBV6-1 with TRBJ2-5; D unresolved. V gave up 7 bases and J gave up 1 base, with 16 bases separating them. This CDR3 contains 15 residues. CDR1 and CDR2 (germline): MNHNS, SASEGT. CDR3 loop: CASKPLSPTQETQYF. As DNA, the CDR3 is TGTGCCAGCAAGCCTTTATCCCCAACCCAAGAGACCCAGTACTTC.

This clonotype was picked up many times. The chain uses TRBV12-3 or TRBV12-4 and TRBJ2-7, with 8 positions matching TRBD2. V was pared by 3 bases and J by 2 bases, with 3 bases of the junction left unmatched. The CDR3 totals 14 residues. The DNA for the CDR3 is TGTGCCAGCAGTTTTACTAGCGGACCCTACGAGCAGTACTTC. As protein: CASSFTSGPYEQYF.

The chain combines TRBV28 with TRBJ2-5; 8 bases line up with TRBD1. Germline-derived CDR1 and CDR2 are MDHEN and SYDVKM. Losses at the gene ends were 7 bases for V and 5 bases for J; bases not matched to a gene: 18. This CDR3 is 17 amino acids long. The CDR3 reads CASNQDLGRGLGETQYF. CDR3 in DNA: TGTGCCAGCAACCAAGATCTCGGCAGGGGGCTCGGGGAGACCCAGTACTTC.

The table lists this clonotype with a few counts. V usage is TRBV19 and J usage is TRBJ2-1; 7 bases are shared with TRBD1. The CDR3 runs to 17 residues. V was pared by 4 bases and J by 2 bases, with 11 bases of the junction left unmatched. Germline V gives CDR1 LNHDA, CDR2 SQIVND (reference sequence). Here the CDR3 reads CASSTNPTGSPYNEQFF. CDR3 bases: TGTGCCAGTAGTACCAACCCGACAGGGTCCCCCTACAATGAGCAGTTCTTC.

In its sample, this clonotype was seen many times. The J gene is TRBJ2-1, the V gene TRBV27; TRBD2 aligns across 10 bases. The CDR3 spans 16 residues. The trim removed 0 bases at V and 8 bases at J, leaving 7 bases unmatched. Germline lookup yields CDR1 MNHEY and CDR2 SMNVEV (reference sequence). The CDR3 coding sequence is TGTGCCAGCAGTTTATCGGCTAGCGGGAGTTTAGATGAGCAGTTCTTC. This translates into CASSLSASGSLDEQFF.

This clonotype was detected many times. V is TRBV7-9 and J is TRBJ2-7; no definite D call. Germline lookup yields CDR1 SEHNR and CDR2 FQNEAQ (reference sequence). With 3 bases removed from V and 5 bases from J, the gap between germline ends came to 5 bases. The CDR3 runs to 11 residues. The CDR3 coding sequence is TGTGCCAGCAGCTTGAAGGACGAGCAGTACTTC. Translated, it gives CASSLKDEQYF.